The rows below give T cell receptor beta chains drawn from one sample of a study of cytomegalovirus exposure and HLA in healthy donors. Libraries were prepared by immunoSEQ multiplex PCR; TCRdb keeps only in-frame clonotypes and omits some of them. The table includes around 120,000 clones, roughly three fifths detected once. The sample comprised PBMCs. The receptors stem from a man aged 40-49 years in good health and CMV-seropositive. Each CDR3 is given with its conserved first and last residue. The order of the fields is V gene, clone size, J gene, D gene, CDR3 DNA, CDR3 protein. A D gene is named only where the DNA matches it firmly. A row's size may be missing; if present it is once, few, many or a size class.

TRBV4-3	-	TRBJ1-3	-	TGCGCCAGCAGCCAAGATCCGGACAGACACAACACCATATATTTT	CASSQDPDRHNTIYF
TRBV4-3	-	TRBJ1-4	-	TGCGCCAGCAGCCAAGGTCGGGGTTTCGGCAGTGAAAAACTGTTTTTT	CASSQGRGFGSEKLFF
TRBV7-6	-	TRBJ2-2	-	TGTGCCAGCAGCTTAGCCGGCAGGGGGGAATACCTGAACACCGGGGAGCTGTTTTTT	CASSLAGRGEYLNTGELFF
TRBV5-1	-	TRBJ2-2	TRBD2	TGCGCCAGCAGCTACGGACTAGCCGACACCGGGGAGCTGTTTTTT	CASSYGLADTGELFF
TRBV19	-	TRBJ2-7	TRBD1	TGTGCCAGTAGTATCGGGACAGAAAACTACGAGCAGTACTTC	CASSIGTENYEQYF
TRBV5-6	-	TRBJ2-3	TRBD1	TGTGCCAGCAGCTTACAGGGGGCCGATACGCAGTATTTT	CASSLQGADTQYF
TRBV5-6	once	TRBJ2-2	TRBD1	TGTGCCAGCAGCCCTAGGACAGGGCCCACCGGGGAGCTGTTTTTT	CASSPRTGPTGELFF
TRBV5-1	-	TRBJ2-5	TRBD1	TGCGCCAGCGGGACAGCAAACCAAGAGACCCAGTACTTC	CASGTANQETQYF
TRBV7-2	-	TRBJ2-2	TRBD1	TGTGCCAGCAGCTCTACGACAGGGGTCACCGGGGAGCTGTTTTTT	CASSSTTGVTGELFF
TRBV6-5	-	TRBJ1-2	TRBD1	TGTGCCAGCAGAGACGACAGGGACTATGGCTACACCTTC	CASRDDRDYGYTF
TRBV6-1	-	TRBJ1-5	-	TGTGCCAGCAGTGAAGGGGCAGGCCTCCAGCATTTT	CASSEGAGLQHF
TRBV5-1	-	TRBJ2-7	-	TGCGCCAGCAGCTTGGATCTAGTCTACGAGCAGTACTTC	CASSLDLVYEQYF
TRBV5-4	-	TRBJ1-3	-	TGTGCCAGCAGCTTGCTGGCGGAGGGTCTAGTGGGAAACACCATATATTTT	CASSLLAEGLVGNTIYF
TRBV4-2	-	TRBJ2-1	TRBD2	TGTGCCAGCAGCCAGCCCGGACTAGCGGAGTACAATGAGCAGTTCTTC	CASSQPGLAEYNEQFF
TRBV6-5	-	TRBJ2-7	-	TGTGCCAGCAGTTACATGAGGGAGCAGTACTTC	CASSYMREQYF
TRBV7-9	-	TRBJ1-6	-	TGTGCCAGCAGCTTTGATTCTACGGAGAATTCACCCCTCCACTTT	CASSFDSTENSPLHF
TRBV28	few	TRBJ1-2	TRBD1	TGTGCCAGCAGTTTAGGACAGGGGGGTTATGGCTACACCTTC	CASSLGQGGYGYTF